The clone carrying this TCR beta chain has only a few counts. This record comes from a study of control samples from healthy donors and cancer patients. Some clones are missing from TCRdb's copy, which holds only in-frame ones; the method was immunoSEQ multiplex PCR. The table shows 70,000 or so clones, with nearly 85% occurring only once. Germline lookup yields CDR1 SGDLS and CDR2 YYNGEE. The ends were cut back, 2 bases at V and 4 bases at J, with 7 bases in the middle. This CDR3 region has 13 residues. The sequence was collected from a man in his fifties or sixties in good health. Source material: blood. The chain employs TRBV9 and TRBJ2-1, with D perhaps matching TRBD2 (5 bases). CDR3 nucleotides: TGTGCCAGCAGCGTGAGGGATTACAATGAGCAGTTCTTC. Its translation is CASSVRDYNEQFF.